This section outlines one TCR beta chain sequence together with its context. This record comes from a study of blood T cell repertoires in COVID-19. Germline-derived CDR1 and CDR2 are MRHNA and SNTAGT. This CDR3 region has 17 residues. Trimming at V came to 4 bases and at J to 8 bases, leaving 16 bases not matched to a gene. Under the authors' procedure: From reference gene primer amplification, estimates of nucleated cell counts were derived. Clones were read by immunoSEQ multiplex PCR, and TCRdb kept only the in-frame ones, dropping some. D and trimming come from the DNA, and the V and J calls and clone size come from that table. In the table there are about 260,000 clones, approximately 87% of which are singletons.

The TCR sequence derives from a man aged 55 to 69 who had recovered from COVID-19. Sequencing was done on a sample of peripheral blood. The chain uses TRBV6-4 and TRBJ2-1; 8 nucleotides line up with TRBD2. This chain's CDR3 is CASSGPRDGGGLDEQFF. In DNA, the CDR3 is TGTGCCAGCAGTGGCCCCCGGGACGGGGGGGGCCTTGATGAGCAGTTCTTC.